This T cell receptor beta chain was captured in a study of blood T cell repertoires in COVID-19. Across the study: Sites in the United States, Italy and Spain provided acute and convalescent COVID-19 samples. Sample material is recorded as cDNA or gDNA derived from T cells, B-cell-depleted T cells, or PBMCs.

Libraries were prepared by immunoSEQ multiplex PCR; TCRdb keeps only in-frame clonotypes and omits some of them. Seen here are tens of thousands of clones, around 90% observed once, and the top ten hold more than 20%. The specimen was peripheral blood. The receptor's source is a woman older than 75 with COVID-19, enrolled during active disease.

The CDR3: CAWRALLGTGINSPLHF. The DNA of the CDR3 is TGTGCCTGGAGAGCACTTCTAGGGACAGGGATTAATTCACCCCTCCACTTT. The rearrangement links TRBV30 to TRBJ1-6, with 9 bases lining up with TRBD1. CDR3 length: 17 residues. The germline gives CDR1 GTSNPN, CDR2 SVGIG (reference sequence). V dropped 3 bases and J dropped 6; count of bases not matched to a gene: 12.